The 4 T cell receptor beta chains in this list originate from one sample, sequenced in a study of technical replicates of blood from a few donors. TCRdb keeps only in-frame clones here, not all; method: immunoSEQ multiplex PCR. The sample contains more than 90,000 clones, approximately 94% of which appear only once. The material sequenced was T cells isolated from PBMCs. These TCRs come from a human donor in good health.

The chain combines TRBV27 with TRBJ1-1; tentative D call: TRBD1 (6 bases). The germline CDR1 and CDR2 sequences are MNHEY and SMNVEV (reference sequence). CDR3 length: 14 amino acids. V was trimmed by 2 bases and J by 6 bases, leaving 13 bases between them. The DNA for the CDR3 is TGTGCCAGCAGTTTAGGGGGGGGGCTGGCTGAAGCTTTCTTT. Translation gives CASSLGGGLAEAFF.

The table lists this clone with a count of one. The genes are TRBV6-5 and TRBJ1-1, with D maybe TRBD1 (5 bases). V shed 6 bases and J shed 1 base, with 15 bases lying between them. This CDR3 is 15 amino acids long. In germline, CDR1 is MNHEY, CDR2 SVGAGI. The CDR3: CASSNYPGANTEAFF. CDR3 coding DNA: TGTGCCAGCAGCAATTATCCTGGGGCGAACACTGAAGCTTTCTTT.

J is TRBJ1-1 and V is TRBV6-1; no clear D gene. The CDR3 runs to 11 residues. The V end was cut by 8 bases, the J end by 0 bases, with 4 bases between. Germline CDR1 reads MNHNS; CDR2 reads SASEGT. This CDR3 is CASQVNTEAFF. CDR3 coding DNA: TGTGCCAGCCAGGTGAACACTGAAGCTTTCTTT.

This clone was detected once. The gene calls are TRBV7-2 and TRBJ2-5; 8 nucleotides match TRBD2. Germline V gene lookup returns CDR1 SGHTA and CDR2 FQGNSA. V dropped 4 bases and J dropped 5; count of bases not matched to a gene: 9. The CDR3 loop spans 15 amino acids. The CDR3 loop reads CASSSGGGTTETQYF. In DNA form, the CDR3 reads TGTGCCAGCAGCTCAGGCGGGGGGACTACGGAGACCCAGTACTTC.